This TCR beta chain was retrieved from a study of T cell responses to AZD1222 COVID-19 vaccine listed by TCRdb under 2021. Looking at the study overall: AZD1222 recipients given second doses at about 4 weeks or at about 12 weeks were pooled, since spike-specific TCR depth and breadth were not found to differ between the two schedules. A total of just over 230 trial participants underwent TCR sequencing, of whom 200 to 220 received two doses of AZD1222 and approximately 25 received two doses of the MenACWY control vaccine. Trial participants were enrolled into age subgroups of 18-55, 56-69 and 70-plus years, which contained approximately 150, 30 and 60 TCR-sequenced participants, respectively.

CDR1 and CDR2, looked up from the germline V gene, are SGHRS and YFSETQ. The CDR3 runs 13 amino acids, cysteine and phenylalanine included. Only the CDR3 region is kept as DNA, spanning 39 bases read in frame from base 1. The junction shows trimming of 1 base on V and 3 bases on J, plus 7 bases between the germline ends. As concerns this clone: Its specific antigen is unknown. No base quality values were provided; no much bigger clone lies one nucleotide off.

The intended sense of this specimen's time point label: baseline before first vaccination. The vaccinee samples were drawn from two UK trials, COV001 and COV002, one of which was a single-blind randomized controlled phase 2/3 trial testing AZD1222 (ChAdOx1 nCoV-19) in healthy adults. Trial participant PBMC samples were collected at day 0 and day 28 after the second dose for TCRbeta chain sequencing. The CDR3 regions of human TCRbeta chains were analyzed by immunosequencing. From the authors' description of their analysis: Repertoire TCRs were checked for matches against a reference library of SARS-CoV-2-specific TCRs that had been generated using the MIRA antigen-specificity platform. Breadth was defined as the fraction of unique TCRs that were SARS-CoV-2-associated, and depth was defined as the fraction of total T cells that were SARS-CoV-2-associated. Using the MIRA data, each spike-specific TCR was assigned both to the spike region to which the TCR was reactive and to a CD4 or CD8 class. Log10-transformed breadth and depth values were compared by one-way ANOVA with Sidak's multiple comparisons tests. TCRdb obtained this table from immuneACCESS and retained in-frame rearrangements with V and J assigned. These tables miss some clones; where compared with another copy, unresolved V genes account for less than half of the shortfall, and the remainder is unexplained. V and J calls and clone size are given by that table; D and trimming were obtained from the DNA. For this sample there are around 170,000 clones; around 90% appear just once. The ten top clones hold more than 0.75% of the sample.

Summary of the overall study and its limitations: The vaccine-associated CD4 TCRs covered the entire spike protein, and the dominant responses fell in regions 160-218 and 743-854. After two AZD1222 doses, both the breadth and the depth of spike-specific TCRs were significantly higher than at day 0 and than in MenACWY recipients. In the small 56-69-year group, the increase in depth fell short of significance, most likely because of low power. Conclusions about previously exposed vaccinees were limited because only a handful of AZD1222 recipients were SARS-CoV-2 seropositive at baseline. Participants were mostly white British, with more females than males. The authors suggested clonal diversity may have been underestimated. Because no day 14 peak-response samples were available, the repertoires could be characterized only after the peak T cell response. Epitopes outside the regions mutated in the B.1.351 and B.1.1.7 variants were reportedly recognized by nearly half of the unique spike-specific TCRs.

The sequencing here drew on peripheral blood, taken on day 0 of AZD1222 vaccination. The sequence links TRBV5-1 to TRBJ1-1; the D gene cannot be resolved reliably. The sequence came from an adult in good health. The CDR3 protein sequence reads: CASSLNTDTEAFF. The nucleotide sequence is given as TGCGCCAGCAGCTTGAACACGGACACTGAAGCTTTCTTT.